This TCR beta chain was obtained from a study of control samples from healthy donors and cancer patients. In this sample, this clone turned up once. The protocol was immunoSEQ multiplex PCR, while the TCRdb copy is restricted to in-frame clones and leaves out a portion. The sample includes some 100,000 clones, 85% to 90% of them seen just once. The source of this sequence is a young man in good health. The material sequenced was blood.

The CDR3, as DNA: TGTGCCAGCAGCTCCCAGGGGGCAACTAATGAAAAACTGTTTTTT. Translation gives CASSSQGATNEKLFF. This rearrangement joins TRBV7-2 to TRBJ1-4, with 7 bases fitting TRBD1. CDR1 is SGHTA and CDR2 is FQGNSA in the germline V gene. This CDR3 region has 15 residues. Losses at the gene ends were 4 bases for V and 0 bases for J; bases not matched to a gene: 2.